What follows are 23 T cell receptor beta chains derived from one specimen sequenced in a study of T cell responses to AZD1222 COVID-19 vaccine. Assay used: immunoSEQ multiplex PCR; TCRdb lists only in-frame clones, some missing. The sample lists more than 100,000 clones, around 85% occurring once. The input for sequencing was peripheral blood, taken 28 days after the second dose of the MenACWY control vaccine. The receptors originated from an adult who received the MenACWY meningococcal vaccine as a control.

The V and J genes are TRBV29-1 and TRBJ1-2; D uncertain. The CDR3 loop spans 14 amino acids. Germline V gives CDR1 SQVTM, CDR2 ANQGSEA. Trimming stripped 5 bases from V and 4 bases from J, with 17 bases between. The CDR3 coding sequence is TGCAGCGTTACCCGGGCAGGTGATTCCTATGGCTACACCTTC. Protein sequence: CSVTRAGDSYGYTF.

This CDR3 is CASSLVYGGTYEQYF. Here the CDR3 DNA reads TGTGCCAGCAGCTTAGTGTACGGCGGAACCTACGAGCAGTACTTC. The chain employs TRBV7-2 and TRBJ2-7; D is unclear. V lost 1 base and J 2 bases, leaving 12 bases between the germline ends. The V gene's germline CDR1 is SGHTA and CDR2 FQGNSA. This CDR3 has 15 residues.

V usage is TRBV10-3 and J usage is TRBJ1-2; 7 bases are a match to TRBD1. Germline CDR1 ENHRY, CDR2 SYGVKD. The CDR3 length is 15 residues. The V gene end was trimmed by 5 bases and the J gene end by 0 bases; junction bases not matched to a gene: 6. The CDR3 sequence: CAISRDSIPNYGYTF. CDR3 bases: TGTGCCATCAGTCGGGACAGTATCCCTAACTATGGCTACACCTTC.

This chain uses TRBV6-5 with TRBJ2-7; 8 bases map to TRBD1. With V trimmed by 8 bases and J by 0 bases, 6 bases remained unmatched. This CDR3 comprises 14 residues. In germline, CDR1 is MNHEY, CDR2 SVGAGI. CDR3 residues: CASSRDRTSYEQYF. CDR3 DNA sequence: TGTGCCAGCTCGCGGGACAGGACCTCCTACGAGCAGTACTTC.

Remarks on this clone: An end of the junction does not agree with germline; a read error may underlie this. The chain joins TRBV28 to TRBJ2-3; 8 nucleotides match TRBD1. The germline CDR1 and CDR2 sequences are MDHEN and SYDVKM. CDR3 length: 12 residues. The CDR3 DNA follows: TGTGCCAGCAGTCCCCTCGTGGGACAGGCAGTTTTT. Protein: CASSPLVGQAVF.

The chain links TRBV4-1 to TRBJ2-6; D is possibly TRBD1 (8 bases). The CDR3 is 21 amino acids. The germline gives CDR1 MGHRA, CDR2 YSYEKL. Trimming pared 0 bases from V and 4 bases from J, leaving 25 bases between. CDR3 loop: CASSQDKGTTGGNSGANVLTF. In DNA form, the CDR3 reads TGCGCCAGCAGCCAAGATAAGGGGACTACAGGGGGGAATTCAGGGGCCAACGTCCTGACTTTC.

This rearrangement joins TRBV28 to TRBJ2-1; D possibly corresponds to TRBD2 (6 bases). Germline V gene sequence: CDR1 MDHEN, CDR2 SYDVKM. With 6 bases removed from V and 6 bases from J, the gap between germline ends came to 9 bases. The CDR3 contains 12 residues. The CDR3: CASRVSGNEQFF. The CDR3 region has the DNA TGTGCCAGCAGAGTTAGCGGCAATGAGCAGTTCTTC.

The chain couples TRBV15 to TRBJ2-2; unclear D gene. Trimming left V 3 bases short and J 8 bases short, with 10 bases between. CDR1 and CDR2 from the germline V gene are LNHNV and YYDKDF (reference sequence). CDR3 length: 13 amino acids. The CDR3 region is CATSSGPGGELFF. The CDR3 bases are TGTGCCACCAGCAGCGGGCCTGGTGGGGAGCTGTTTTTT.

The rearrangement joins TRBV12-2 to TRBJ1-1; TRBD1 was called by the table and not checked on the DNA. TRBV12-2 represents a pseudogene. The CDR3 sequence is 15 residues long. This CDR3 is CASRESTGANTEAFF. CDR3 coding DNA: TGTGCAAGTCGCGAATCGACAGGGGCGAACACTGAAGCTTTCTTT.

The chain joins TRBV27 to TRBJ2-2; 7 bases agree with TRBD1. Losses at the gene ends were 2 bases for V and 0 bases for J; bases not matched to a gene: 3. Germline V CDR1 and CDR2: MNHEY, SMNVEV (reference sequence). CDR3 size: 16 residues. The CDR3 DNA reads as TGTGCCAGCAGTTTAGAGGGGGCCGCGAACACCGGGGAGCTGTTTTTT. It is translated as CASSLEGAANTGELFF.

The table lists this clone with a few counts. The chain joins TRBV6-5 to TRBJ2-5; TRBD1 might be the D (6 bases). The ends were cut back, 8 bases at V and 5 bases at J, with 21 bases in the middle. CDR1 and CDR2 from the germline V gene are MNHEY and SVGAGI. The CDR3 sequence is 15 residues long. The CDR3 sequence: CASALTQGIRETQYF. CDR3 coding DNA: TGTGCCAGCGCCTTAACCCAGGGGATCCGGGAGACCCAGTACTTC.

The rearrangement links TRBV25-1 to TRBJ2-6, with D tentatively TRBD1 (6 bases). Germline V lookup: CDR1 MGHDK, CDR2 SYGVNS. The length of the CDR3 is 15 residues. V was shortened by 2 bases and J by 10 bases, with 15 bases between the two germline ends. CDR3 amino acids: CASSETTGGPNVLTF. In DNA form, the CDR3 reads TGTGCCAGCAGTGAAACGACAGGAGGTCCGAACGTCCTGACTTTC. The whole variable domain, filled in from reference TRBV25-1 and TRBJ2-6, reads EADIYQTPRYLVIGTGKKITLECSQTMGHDKMYWYQQDPGMELHLIHYSYGVNSTEKGDLSSESTVSRIRTEHFPLTLESARPSHTSQYLCASSETTGGPNVLTFGAGSRLTVL.

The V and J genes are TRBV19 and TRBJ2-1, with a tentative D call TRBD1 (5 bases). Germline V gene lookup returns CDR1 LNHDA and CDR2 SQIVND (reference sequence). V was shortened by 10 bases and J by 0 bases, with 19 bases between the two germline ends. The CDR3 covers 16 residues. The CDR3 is CATYDRDPSSYNEQFF. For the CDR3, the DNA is TGTGCCACATATGACAGAGACCCCAGCTCCTACAATGAGCAGTTCTTC.

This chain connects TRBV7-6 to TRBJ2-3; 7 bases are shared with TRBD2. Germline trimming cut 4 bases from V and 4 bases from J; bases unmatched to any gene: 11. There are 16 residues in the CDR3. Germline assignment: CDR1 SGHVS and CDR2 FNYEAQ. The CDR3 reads CASSSPRAGEADTQYF. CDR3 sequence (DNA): TGTGCCAGCAGCTCCCCGAGGGCGGGAGAAGCAGATACGCAGTATTTT.

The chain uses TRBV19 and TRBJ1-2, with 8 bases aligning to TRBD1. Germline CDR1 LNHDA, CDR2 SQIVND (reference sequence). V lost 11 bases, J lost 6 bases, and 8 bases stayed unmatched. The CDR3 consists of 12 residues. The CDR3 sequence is CAGRGQDDGYTF. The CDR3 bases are TGTGCCGGTCGGGGACAGGACGATGGCTACACCTTC.

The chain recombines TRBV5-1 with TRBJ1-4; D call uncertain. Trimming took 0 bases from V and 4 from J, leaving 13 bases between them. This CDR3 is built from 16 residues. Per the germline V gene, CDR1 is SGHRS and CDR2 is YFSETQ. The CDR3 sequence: CASSLVGVRGNEKLFF. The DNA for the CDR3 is TGCGCCAGCAGCTTGGTTGGGGTCCGGGGTAATGAAAAACTGTTTTTT.

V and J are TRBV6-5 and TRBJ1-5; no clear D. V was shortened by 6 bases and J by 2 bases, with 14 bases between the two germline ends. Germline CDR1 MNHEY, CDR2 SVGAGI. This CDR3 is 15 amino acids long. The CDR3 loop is CASSWIRGGNQPQHF. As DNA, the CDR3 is TGTGCCAGCAGCTGGATCAGAGGAGGCAATCAGCCCCAGCATTTT.

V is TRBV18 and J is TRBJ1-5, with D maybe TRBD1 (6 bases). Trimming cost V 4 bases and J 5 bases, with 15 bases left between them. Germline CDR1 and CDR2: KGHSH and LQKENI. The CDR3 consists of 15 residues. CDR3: CASSLQGFEYQPQHF. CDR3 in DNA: TGTGCCAGCTCACTACAGGGATTCGAGTATCAGCCCCAGCATTTT.

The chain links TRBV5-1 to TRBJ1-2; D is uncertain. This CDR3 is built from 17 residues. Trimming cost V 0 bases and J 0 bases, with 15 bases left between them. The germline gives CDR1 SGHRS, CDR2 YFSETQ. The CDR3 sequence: CASSLGGSVRANYGYTF. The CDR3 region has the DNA TGCGCCAGCAGCTTGGGTGGCAGCGTAAGGGCTAACTATGGCTACACCTTC.

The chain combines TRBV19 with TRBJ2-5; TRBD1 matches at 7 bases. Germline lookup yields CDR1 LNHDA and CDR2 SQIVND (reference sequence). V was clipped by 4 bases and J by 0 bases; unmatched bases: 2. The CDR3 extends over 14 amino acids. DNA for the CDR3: TGTGCCAGTAGTAAGGGACAGCACCAAGAGACCCAGTACTTC. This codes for CASSKGQHQETQYF.

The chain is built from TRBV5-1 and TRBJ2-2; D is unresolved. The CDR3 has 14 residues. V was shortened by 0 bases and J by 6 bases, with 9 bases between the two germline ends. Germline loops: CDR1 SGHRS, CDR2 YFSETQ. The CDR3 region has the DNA TGCGCCAGCAGCTTGGAAAGGGTACCCGGGGAGCTGTTTTTT. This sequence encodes CASSLERVPGELFF.

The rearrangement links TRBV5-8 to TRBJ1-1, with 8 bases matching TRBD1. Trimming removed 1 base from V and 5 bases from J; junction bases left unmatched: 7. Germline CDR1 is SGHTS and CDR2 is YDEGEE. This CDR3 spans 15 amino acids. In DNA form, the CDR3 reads TGTGCCAGCAGCTTGTTCCAGGGGGCGCGGACTGAAGCTTTCTTT. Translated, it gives CASSLFQGARTEAFF. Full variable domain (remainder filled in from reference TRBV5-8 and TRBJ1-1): EAGVTQSPTHLIKTRGQQATLRCSPISGHTSVYWYQQALGLGLQFLLWYDEGEERNRGNFPPRFSGRQFPNYSSELNVNALELEDSALYLCASSLFQGARTEAFFGQGTRLTVV.

CDR3 loop: CASSRNRGTMNTEAFF. CDR3 DNA: TGCGCCAGCAGCCGTAACAGGGGGACCATGAACACTGAAGCTTTCTTT. The chain combines TRBV4-1 with TRBJ1-1, with TRBD1 matching over 8 bases. Looked up from germline, CDR1 is MGHRA and CDR2 is YSYEKL. J was trimmed by 0 bases and V by 4 bases; bases with no gene match: 7. The CDR3 runs 16 residues.